The entry that follows covers one T cell receptor beta chain sequence. Sequencing used immunoSEQ multiplex PCR; TCRdb keeps in-frame clones, though not all of them. There are about 110,000 clones in the sample; less than 95% occur only once, and 3.5% to 4.5% lies in the top ten. This specimen comes from a study of PD-L1 blockade in urothelial cancer. Overall study context: Atezolizumab was started by patients at some point between 2012 and 2014 at 1,200 mg intravenously every 3 weeks.

The CDR3 consists of 15 residues. Unmatched junction bases numbered 8, after V lost 3 bases and J lost 12 bases. Sample time point: peripheral blood 6 weeks after treatment start. The sequence came from a man aged 55 to 70 with urothelial cancer. The chain uses TRBV23-1 and TRBJ1-6; 10 nucleotides align to TRBD1. TRBV23-1 carries the ORF label, with uncertain function. The sequencing used PBMCs, collected around atezolizumab (anti-PD-L1) treatment. As DNA, the CDR3 is TGCGCCAGCAGTCACCCGACAGGGGGCGCGTTACCCCTCCACTTT. It codes for CASSHPTGGALPLHF.